The rows below give T cell receptor beta chains drawn from one sample of a study of shared clonotypes between healthy human individuals. Profiling relied on immunoSEQ multiplex PCR, and the TCRdb table lists in-frame clones only, not all of them. The table lists over 2 million clones, about 95% of them singletons, with about 1.1% in the top ten. Source material: naive CD8+ T cells sorted from blood. The receptors come from a man in his late teens or twenties in good health. The CDR3 runs from the conserved cysteine through the conserved F or W. The D gene is left open where the match is weak. The size of a clone is reported for some rows only, either as once, few or many, or as a class for expanded clones.

.	TRBV4-1	.	TRBJ2-7	TGCGCCAGCAGCCAAGATTGGGGATCCTACGAGCAGTACTTC	CASSQDWGSYEQYF
.	TRBV28	TRBD1	TRBJ2-7	TGTGCCAGCAGTTGGGGACAGGGGGCCTACGAGCAGTACTTC	CASSWGQGAYEQYF
.	TRBV28	.	TRBJ2-3	TGTGCCAGCAGGAAGGACCTGGATACGCAGTATTTT	CASRKDLDTQYF
.	TRBV6-5	.	TRBJ2-6	TGTGCCAGCAGTTACGGTCTCTCTGGGGCCAACGTCCTGACTTTC	CASSYGLSGANVLTF
once	TRBV7-2	.	TRBJ2-5	TGTGCCAGCAGCTTCGTTATAGACGAGACCCAGTACTTC	CASSFVIDETQYF
.	TRBV19	.	TRBJ1-4	TGTGCCAGTAGTATAGTCCAGGGCCAGCCGGGGATTTTT	CASSIVQGQPGIF
.	TRBV30	TRBD2	TRBJ2-1	TGTGCCTGGAGGCCAAGGGGAGGGCCGGGGAATGAGCAGTTCTTC	CAWRPRGGPGNEQFF
.	TRBV21-1	.	TRBJ1-3	TGTGCCAGCAGCGCGATGGGGAACACCATATATTTT	CASSAMGNTIYF
.	TRBV14	.	TRBJ2-1	TGTGCCAGCAGCCCGCAGAAAGGGTATTTCGGCTCCTACAATGAGCAGTTCTTC	CASSPQKGYFGSYNEQFF
.	TRBV27	TRBD1	TRBJ1-4	TGTGCCAGCAGTACCCTGACAGGGAATGAAAAACTGTTTTTT	CASSTLTGNEKLFF
once	TRBV7-9	TRBD2	TRBJ2-5	TGTGCCAGCAGCTTCATAGAGGCTAGCGGGAGGGAGACCCAGTACTTC	CASSFIEASGRETQYF
.	TRBV9	.	TRBJ2-3	TGTGCCAGCAGCGTCGGGCTCCCGGATACGCAGTATTTT	CASSVGLPDTQYF
.	TRBV7-9	.	TRBJ1-4	TGTGCCAGCAGCTTAGTGGAGGAGATTGAAAAACTGTTTTTT	CASSLVEEIEKLFF